This T cell receptor (beta chain) originates from a study of T cell repertoires in ileal Crohn's disease. As to time point: neoterminal ileum biopsy at postoperative endoscopy, about 6 months after surgery. Using immunoSEQ multiplex PCR, the repertoire was profiled, and TCRdb retains in-frame clones only, with some absent. The sample carries some 10,000 clones, roughly 80% recorded once. The sequence was obtained from an adult with Crohn's disease. The sample was ileal tissue.

Written as DNA, the CDR3 is TGTGCCAGCAGTTTCTACGGGGGGAGGAAACTGTTTTTT. It codes for CASSFYGGRKLFF. The V gene is TRBV28, the J gene TRBJ1-4; a possible D gene is TRBD1 (5 bases). V lost 3 bases, J lost 11 bases, and 13 bases lay in between. Germline V lookup: CDR1 MDHEN, CDR2 SYDVKM. This CDR3 comprises 13 residues.